One and the same sample provided the 3 T cell receptor beta chains below, sequenced in a study of technical replicates of blood from a few donors. Assay used: immunoSEQ multiplex PCR; TCRdb lists only in-frame clones, some missing. The sample carries roughly 69,000 clones, more than 85% recorded once. Sequenced input: PBMCs. These receptors were obtained from a human donor in good health. Some clones in this sample may be carry-over from other donors' samples.

The rearrangement links TRBV10-3 to TRBJ2-7; 10 nucleotides agree with TRBD1. V shed 11 bases and J 4 bases; nucleotides not matched to a gene: 5. The germline CDR1 and CDR2 sequences are ENHRY and SYGVKD. The CDR3 consists of 12 residues. This CDR3 reads CAGGDRGYEQYF. The CDR3 coding sequence is TGTGCCGGGGGGGACAGGGGATACGAGCAGTACTTC.

The V and J genes are TRBV5-6 and TRBJ1-2; 7 bases are a match to TRBD1. The CDR3 spans 14 residues. Germline V CDR1 and CDR2: SGHDT, YYEEEE. J gave up 7 bases and V 0 bases, and 6 bases lay outside the gene matches. In DNA form, the CDR3 reads TGTGCCAGCAGCTTGGCAGGGGGGAGCTCTGGCTACACCTTC. It is translated as CASSLAGGSSGYTF.

The chain uses TRBV5-1 and TRBJ2-7, with TRBD1 matching 10 bases. CDR3 length: 20 amino acids. Germline assignment: CDR1 SGHRS and CDR2 YFSETQ. Germline trimming cut 4 bases from V and 0 bases from J; bases unmatched to any gene: 19. The CDR3 region is CASSASIPGQGNNSSYEQYF. CDR3 in DNA: TGCGCCAGCAGCGCCTCTATACCGGGACAGGGGAACAATAGCTCCTACGAGCAGTACTTC.